This T cell receptor (beta chain) was recovered during a study of T cell responses to AZD1222 COVID-19 vaccine. The germline CDR1 and CDR2 sequences are SNHLY and FYNNEI. The junction had 10 bases not matched to a gene; V was cut back by 4 bases and J by 6 bases. The CDR3 covers 16 residues. This clone was counted a few times. Clones were read by immunoSEQ multiplex PCR, and TCRdb kept only the in-frame ones, dropping some. Seen here are 130,000 to 150,000 clones, about nine tenths observed once, and the top ten hold around 3.7%. The V call is TRBV2, the J call TRBJ2-2; 8 nucleotides match TRBD1. The clonotype comes from an adult in good health. Material: peripheral blood, obtained on day 0 of AZD1222 vaccination. Here the CDR3 DNA reads TGTGCCAGCAGTGTCACAGACAGGGGAGGTGCCGGGGAGCTGTTTTTT. This codes for CASSVTDRGGAGELFF.